The clone carrying this T cell receptor (beta chain) was observed a few times. Its target is not known. This sample was taken from a study of blood T cells in healthy people across ages. Study as a whole: Capture by template switching was about one barcoded beta molecule per two T cells.

Primed by a sample-barcoded 5' primer and a J-beta primer mix, a second PCR proceeded for about 7 to 12 cycles. TCRdb recomputed calls from the 5' RACE reads with MiXCR, one row per CDR3 protein. The sample shows around 800,000 distinct CDR3 sequences, around a quarter of them seen only once. Looked up from germline, CDR1 is SGHRS and CDR2 is YFSETQ. CDR3 length equals 14 residues. The V end lost 4 bases, the J end lost 4 bases, and 11 bases lay between the germline ends. Regarding the study as a whole: Naive CD4+ cells and diversity were both higher in long-lived donors than in aged donors. As age increased, TCR beta diversity per million T cells fell in a roughly linear fashion.

These data also formed part of another study, on T cells of mothers and their children. This second report adds: Each mother yielded more than 8 million TCR beta CDR3 reads. Each child yielded approximately 3 million reads.

The chain is built from TRBV5-1 and TRBJ2-2; no reliable D call. The sequencing sample was made of blood. This clonotype was sampled from a boy aged 5-17 years in good health. In DNA form, the CDR3 reads TGCGCCAGCAGCCCACGACCCAGCACCGGGGAGCTGTTTTTT. The encoded protein is CASSPRPSTGELFF. Supplemented by reference TRBV5-1 and TRBJ2-2, the full variable domain reads KAGVTQTPRYLIKTRGQQVTLSCSPISGHRSVSWYQQTPGQGLQFLFEYFSETQRNKGNFPGRFSGRQFSNSRSEMNVSTLELGDSALYLCASSPRPSTGELFFGEGSRLTVL.